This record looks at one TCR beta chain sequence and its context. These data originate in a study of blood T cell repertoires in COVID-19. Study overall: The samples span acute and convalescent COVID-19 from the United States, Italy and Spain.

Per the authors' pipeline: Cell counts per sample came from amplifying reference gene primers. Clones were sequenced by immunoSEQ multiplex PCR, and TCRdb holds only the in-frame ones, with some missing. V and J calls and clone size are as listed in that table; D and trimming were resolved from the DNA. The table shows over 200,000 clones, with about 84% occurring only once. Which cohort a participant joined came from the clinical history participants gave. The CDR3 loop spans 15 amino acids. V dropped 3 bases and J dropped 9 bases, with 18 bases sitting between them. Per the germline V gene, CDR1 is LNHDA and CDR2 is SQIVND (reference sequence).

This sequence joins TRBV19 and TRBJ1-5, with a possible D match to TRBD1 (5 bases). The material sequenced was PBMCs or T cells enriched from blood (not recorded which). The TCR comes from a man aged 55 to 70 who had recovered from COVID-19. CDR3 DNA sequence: TGTGCCAGTAGTATGATGGGCGGGGGTCGAGGGCCCCAGCATTTT. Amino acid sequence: CASSMMGGGRGPQHF.